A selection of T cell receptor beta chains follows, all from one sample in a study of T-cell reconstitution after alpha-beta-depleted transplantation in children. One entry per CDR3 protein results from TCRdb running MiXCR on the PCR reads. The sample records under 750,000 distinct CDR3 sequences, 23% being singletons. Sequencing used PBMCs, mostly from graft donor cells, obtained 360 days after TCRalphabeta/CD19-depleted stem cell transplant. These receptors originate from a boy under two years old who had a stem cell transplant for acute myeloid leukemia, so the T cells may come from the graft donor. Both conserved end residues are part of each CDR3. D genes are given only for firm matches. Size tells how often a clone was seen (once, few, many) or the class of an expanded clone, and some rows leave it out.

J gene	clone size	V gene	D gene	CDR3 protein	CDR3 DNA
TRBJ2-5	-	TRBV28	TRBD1	CAGSLYWTGAGETQYF	TGTGCCGGCAGTTTATACTGGACAGGCGCGGGAGAGACCCAGTACTTC
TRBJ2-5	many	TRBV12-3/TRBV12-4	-	CASSFSDQETQYF	TGTGCCAGCAGTTTCTCGGACCAAGAGACCCAGTACTTC
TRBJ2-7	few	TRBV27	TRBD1	CASSQPGQASYEQYF	TGTGCCAGCAGTCAACCGGGACAGGCTTCCTACGAGCAGTACTTC
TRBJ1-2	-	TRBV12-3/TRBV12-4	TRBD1	CASSSQDRPLDNYGYTF	TGTGCCAGCAGTTCTCAGGACAGGCCTTTAGATAACTATGGCTACACCTTC
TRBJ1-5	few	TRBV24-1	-	CATSDGGGPNQPQHF	TGTGCCACCAGTGATGGTGGGGGCCCTAATCAGCCCCAGCATTTT
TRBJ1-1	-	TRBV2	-	CASSDDINTEAFF	TGTGCCAGCAGTGACGATATCAACACTGAAGCTTTCTTT
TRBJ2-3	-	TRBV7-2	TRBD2	CASSSSGRVTDTQYF	TGTGCCAGCAGCTCTTCGGGGAGGGTTACAGATACGCAGTATTTT
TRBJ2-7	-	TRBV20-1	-	CSAYRASSHEQYF	TGCAGTGCTTACAGGGCCTCCTCACACGAGCAGTACTTC
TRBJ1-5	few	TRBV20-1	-	CSARDRPQHF	TGCAGTGCTAGGGACAGGCCCCAGCATTTT
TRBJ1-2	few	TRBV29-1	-	CSVEEGQGNYGYTF	TGCAGCGTTGAAGAGGGGCAGGGGAACTATGGCTACACCTTC
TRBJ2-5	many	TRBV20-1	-	CSVIVAREETQYF	TGCAGTGTCATAGTGGCCAGAGAGGAGACCCAGTACTTC
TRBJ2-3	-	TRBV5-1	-	CASSLMGQRPTDTQYF	TGCGCCAGCAGCTTGATGGGCCAGCGCCCCACAGATACGCAGTATTTT
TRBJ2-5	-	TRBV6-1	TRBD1	CASSEAFGQGAETQYF	TGTGCCAGCAGTGAAGCCTTTGGACAGGGGGCAGAGACCCAGTACTTC
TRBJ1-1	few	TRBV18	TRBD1	CASSPDRGGTEAFF	TGTGCCAGCTCACCGGACAGGGGTGGGACTGAAGCTTTCTTT
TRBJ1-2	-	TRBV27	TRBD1	CASRPGTGYGYTF	TGTGCCAGCAGGCCAGGGACAGGGTATGGCTACACCTTC
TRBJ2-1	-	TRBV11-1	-	CASSWEGGSSQLYNEQFF	TGTGCCAGCAGCTGGGAGGGGGGCTCCTCCCAACTATACAATGAGCAGTTCTTC
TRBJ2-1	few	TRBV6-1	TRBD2	CASSPVTSGGQEQFF	TGTGCCAGCAGCCCGGTGACTAGCGGGGGTCAGGAGCAGTTCTTC
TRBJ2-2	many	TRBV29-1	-	CSVEGGAGELFF	TGCAGCGTTGAAGGAGGCGCCGGGGAGCTGTTTTTT
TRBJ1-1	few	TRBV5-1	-	CASSLAQYTEAFF	TGCGCCAGCAGCTTGGCCCAATACACTGAAGCTTTCTTT
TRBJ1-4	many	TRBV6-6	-	CASSYRQNEKLFF	TGTGCCAGCAGTTATCGTCAGAATGAAAAACTGTTTTTT
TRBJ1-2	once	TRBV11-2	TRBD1	CASSGQGADYGYTF	TGTGCCAGCAGCGGACAGGGGGCGGACTATGGCTACACCTTC
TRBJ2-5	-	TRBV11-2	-	CASSLERGRIEAQYF	TGTGCCAGCAGCTTAGAGCGGGGGCGGATCGAGGCCCAGTACTTC
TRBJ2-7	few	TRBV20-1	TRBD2	CSARDLAGDSYEQYF	TGCAGTGCTAGAGATCTAGCGGGGGATTCATACGAGCAGTACTTC
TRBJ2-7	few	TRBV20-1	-	CSASPETGSYEQYF	TGCAGTGCTAGCCCCGAGACAGGCTCCTACGAGCAGTACTTC
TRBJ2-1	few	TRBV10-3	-	CAISESTGGPPYNEQFF	TGTGCCATCAGTGAGTCGACTGGCGGTCCTCCCTACAATGAGCAGTTCTTC
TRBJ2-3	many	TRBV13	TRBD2	CASSLLTSGASTDTQYF	TGTGCCAGCAGCCTCCTGACTAGCGGGGCTAGCACAGATACGCAGTATTTT
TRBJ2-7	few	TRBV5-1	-	CASSQNWYEQYF	TGCGCCAGCAGCCAAAACTGGTACGAGCAGTACTTC
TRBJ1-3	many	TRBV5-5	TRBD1	CASSFYSQGDSGNTIYF	TGTGCCAGCAGCTTCTACTCACAGGGGGACTCTGGAAACACCATATATTTT
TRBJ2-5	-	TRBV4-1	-	CASSPVDYETQYF	TGCGCCAGCAGCCCGGTGGACTATGAGACCCAGTACTTC
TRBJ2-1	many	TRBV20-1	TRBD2	CSATLAGGPNEQFF	TGCAGTGCCACACTAGCGGGGGGGCCGAATGAGCAGTTCTTC
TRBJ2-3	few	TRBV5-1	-	CASSLAVPNTDTQYF	TGCGCCAGCAGCTTGGCCGTCCCTAACACAGATACGCAGTATTTT
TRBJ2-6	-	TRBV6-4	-	CASSLHGAGSGANVLTF	TGTGCCAGCAGTCTACATGGGGCCGGGTCTGGGGCCAACGTCCTGACTTTC
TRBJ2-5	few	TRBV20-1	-	CSARGQNQETQYF	TGCAGTGCTAGAGGACAGAATCAAGAGACCCAGTACTTC
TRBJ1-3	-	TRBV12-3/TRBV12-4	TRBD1	CASNSDRVDTIYF	TGTGCCAGCAACTCGGACAGGGTGGACACCATATATTTT
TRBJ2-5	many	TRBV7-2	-	CASSFITGPETQYF	TGTGCCAGCAGCTTCATTACAGGGCCAGAGACCCAGTACTTC
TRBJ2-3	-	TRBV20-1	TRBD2	CSAGVSGLAATQYF	TGCAGTGCGGGAGTATCGGGACTAGCGGCCACGCAGTATTTT
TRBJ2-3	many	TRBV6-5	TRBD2	CASSSRLWRESGSDTQYF	TGTGCCAGCAGTTCGAGACTCTGGCGGGAGTCTGGTTCAGATACGCAGTATTTT
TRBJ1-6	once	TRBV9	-	CASSVGSHSPLHF	TGTGCCAGCAGCGTAGGATCCCATTCACCCCTCCACTTT
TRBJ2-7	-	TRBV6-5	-	CATGRHSYEQYF	TGTGCCACAGGACGGCACTCCTACGAGCAGTACTTC
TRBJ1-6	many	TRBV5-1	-	CASNKVDGSPLHF	TGCGCCAGCAACAAGGTGGACGGTTCACCCCTCCACTTT
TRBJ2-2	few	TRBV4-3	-	CASSQKRPGELFF	TGCGCCAGCAGCCAAAAAAGACCCGGGGAGCTGTTTTTT
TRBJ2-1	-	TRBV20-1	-	CSARPRTLLYEQFF	TGCAGTGCTAGACCCCGGACTCTCCTATATGAGCAGTTCTTC
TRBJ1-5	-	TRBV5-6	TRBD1	CASSESGQGSQPQHF	TGTGCCAGCAGCGAGTCGGGACAGGGCTCGCAGCCCCAGCATTTT
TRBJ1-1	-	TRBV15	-	CATSRDQSPAEAFF	TGTGCCACCAGCAGAGATCAATCCCCTGCTGAAGCTTTCTTT
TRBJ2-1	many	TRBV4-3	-	CASSQVAGATYNEQFF	TGCGCCAGCAGCCAAGTCGCCGGGGCCACATACAATGAGCAGTTCTTC
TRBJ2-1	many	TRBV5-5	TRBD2	CASSFTSGGINEQFF	TGTGCCAGCAGCTTCACTAGCGGGGGGATTAATGAGCAGTTCTTC
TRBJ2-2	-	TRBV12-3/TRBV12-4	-	CASSQRGTGELFF	TGTGCCAGCAGTCAGAGGGGGACCGGGGAGCTGTTTTTT
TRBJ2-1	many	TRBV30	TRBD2	CAFLLAGLAYNEQFF	TGTGCCTTTCTCTTAGCGGGCCTCGCCTACAATGAGCAGTTCTTC
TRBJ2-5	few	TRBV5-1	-	CASSLAFRGRPSGETQYF	TGCGCCAGCAGCTTGGCCTTCCGGGGGAGACCATCGGGGGAGACCCAGTACTTC
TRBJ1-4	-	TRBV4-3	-	CASSRILYHGEEKLFF	TGCGCCAGCAGCCGTATTCTGTACCACGGGGAGGAAAAACTGTTTTTT
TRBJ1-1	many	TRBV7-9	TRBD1	CASNRGWTEAFF	TGTGCCAGCAACAGGGGATGGACTGAAGCTTTCTTT
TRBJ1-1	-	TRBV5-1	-	CASSLLRLNTEAFF	TGCGCCAGCAGCTTGTTACGGCTTAACACTGAAGCTTTCTTT
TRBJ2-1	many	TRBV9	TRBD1	CASSAHRQGASEDGEQFF	TGTGCCAGCAGCGCCCATCGACAGGGGGCGTCTGAGGATGGTGAGCAGTTCTTC
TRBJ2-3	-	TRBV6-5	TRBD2	CASSSARLAGNTDTQYF	TGTGCCAGCAGTTCCGCCCGACTAGCGGGGAACACAGATACGCAGTATTTT
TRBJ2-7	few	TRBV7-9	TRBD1	CASSLPGQGGREQYF	TGTGCCAGCAGCTTACCGGGACAGGGTGGGCGCGAGCAGTACTTC
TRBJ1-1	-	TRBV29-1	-	CTTLRGPTEAFF	TGCACTACGCTCCGGGGGCCCACTGAAGCTTTCTTT
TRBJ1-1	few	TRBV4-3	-	CASSQDPGTNTEAFF	TGCGCCAGCAGCCAAGATCCTGGGACGAACACTGAAGCTTTCTTT
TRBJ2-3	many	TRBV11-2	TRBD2	CASSLVLKGLAVDTQYF	TGTGCCAGCAGCTTAGTACTGAAGGGACTAGCGGTCGATACGCAGTATTTT